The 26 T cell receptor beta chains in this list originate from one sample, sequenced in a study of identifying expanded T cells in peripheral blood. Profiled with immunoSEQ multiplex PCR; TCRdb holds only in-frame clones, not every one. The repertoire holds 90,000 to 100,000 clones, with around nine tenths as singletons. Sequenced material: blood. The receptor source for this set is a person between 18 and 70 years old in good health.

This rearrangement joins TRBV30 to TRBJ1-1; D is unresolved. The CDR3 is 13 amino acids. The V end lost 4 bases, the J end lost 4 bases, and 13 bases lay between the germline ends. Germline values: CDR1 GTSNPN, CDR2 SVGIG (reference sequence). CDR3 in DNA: TGTGCCTGGACAGGCCGGGCGGGCACTGAAGCTTTCTTT. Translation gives CAWTGRAGTEAFF.

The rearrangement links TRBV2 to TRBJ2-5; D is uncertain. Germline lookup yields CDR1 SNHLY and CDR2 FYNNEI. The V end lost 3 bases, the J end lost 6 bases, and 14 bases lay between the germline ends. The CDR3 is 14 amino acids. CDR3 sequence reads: CASSDFSLHQTQYF. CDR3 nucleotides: TGTGCCAGCAGTGATTTTTCCCTACACCAGACCCAGTACTTC.

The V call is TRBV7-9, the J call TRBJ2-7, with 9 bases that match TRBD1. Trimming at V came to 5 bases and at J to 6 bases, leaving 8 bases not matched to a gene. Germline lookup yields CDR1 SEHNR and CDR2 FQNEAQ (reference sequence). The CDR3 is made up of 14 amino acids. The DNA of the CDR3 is TGTGCCAGCAGCCCGGGACAGGGATGGCGCGAGCAGTACTTC. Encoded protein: CASSPGQGWREQYF.

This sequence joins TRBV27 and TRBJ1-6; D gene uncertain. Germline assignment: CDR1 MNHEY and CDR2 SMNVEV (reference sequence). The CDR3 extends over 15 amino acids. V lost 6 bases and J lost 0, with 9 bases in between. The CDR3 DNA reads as TGTGCCAGCAGGCGACTAAGCTCCTATAATTCACCCCTCCACTTT. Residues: CASRRLSSYNSPLHF.

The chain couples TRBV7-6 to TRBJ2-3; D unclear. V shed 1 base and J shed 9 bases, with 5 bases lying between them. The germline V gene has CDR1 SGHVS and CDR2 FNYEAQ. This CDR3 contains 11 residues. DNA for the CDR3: TGTGCCAGCAGCTTAGGCTCCACGCAGTATTTT. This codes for CASSLGSTQYF.

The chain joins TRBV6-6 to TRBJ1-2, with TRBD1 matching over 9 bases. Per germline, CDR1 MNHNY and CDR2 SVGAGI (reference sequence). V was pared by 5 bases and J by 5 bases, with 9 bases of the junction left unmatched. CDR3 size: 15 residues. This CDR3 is CASSTGQGKWYGYTF. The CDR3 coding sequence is TGTGCCAGCAGTACCGGACAGGGGAAATGGTATGGCTACACCTTC.

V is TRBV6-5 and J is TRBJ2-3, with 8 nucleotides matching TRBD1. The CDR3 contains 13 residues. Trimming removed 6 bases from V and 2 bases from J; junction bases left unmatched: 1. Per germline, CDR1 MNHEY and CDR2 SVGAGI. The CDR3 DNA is TGTGCCAGCAGGACAGGGGACACAGATACGCAGTATTTT. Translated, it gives CASRTGDTDTQYF.

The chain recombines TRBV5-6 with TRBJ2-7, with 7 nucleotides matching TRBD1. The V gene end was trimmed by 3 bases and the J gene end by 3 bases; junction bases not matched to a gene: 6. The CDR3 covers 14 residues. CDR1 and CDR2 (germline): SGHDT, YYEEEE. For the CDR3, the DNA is TGTGCCAGCAGCTCGGACAGGCGGTACTACGAGCAGTACTTC. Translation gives CASSSDRRYYEQYF.

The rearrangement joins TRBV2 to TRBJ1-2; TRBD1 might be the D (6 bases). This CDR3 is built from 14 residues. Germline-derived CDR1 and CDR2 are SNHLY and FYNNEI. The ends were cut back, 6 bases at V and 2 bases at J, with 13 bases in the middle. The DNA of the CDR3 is TGTGCCAGCAGGAAGGAACAGGGCAACTATGGCTACACCTTC. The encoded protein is CASRKEQGNYGYTF.

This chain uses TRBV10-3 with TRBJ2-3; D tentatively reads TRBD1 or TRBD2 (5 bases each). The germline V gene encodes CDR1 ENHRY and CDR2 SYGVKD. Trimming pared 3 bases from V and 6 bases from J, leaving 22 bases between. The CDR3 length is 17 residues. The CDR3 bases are TGTGCCATCAGTGACGGGCCGGGACCCCAGGGAGCGGATACGCAGTATTTT. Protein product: CAISDGPGPQGADTQYF.

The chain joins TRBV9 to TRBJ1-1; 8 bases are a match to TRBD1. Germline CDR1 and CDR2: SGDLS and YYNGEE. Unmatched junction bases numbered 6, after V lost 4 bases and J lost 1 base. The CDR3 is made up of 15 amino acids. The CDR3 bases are TGTGCCAGCAGCCCTCAACAGGGGGAGAACACTGAAGCTTTCTTT. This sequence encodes CASSPQQGENTEAFF.

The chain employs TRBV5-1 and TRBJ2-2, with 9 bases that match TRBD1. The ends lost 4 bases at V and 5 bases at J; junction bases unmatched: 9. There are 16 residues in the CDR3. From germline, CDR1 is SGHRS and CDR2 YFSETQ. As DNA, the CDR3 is TGCGCCAGCAGCATGGGACAGGGTGATCGGACCGGGGAGCTGTTTTTT. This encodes CASSMGQGDRTGELFF.

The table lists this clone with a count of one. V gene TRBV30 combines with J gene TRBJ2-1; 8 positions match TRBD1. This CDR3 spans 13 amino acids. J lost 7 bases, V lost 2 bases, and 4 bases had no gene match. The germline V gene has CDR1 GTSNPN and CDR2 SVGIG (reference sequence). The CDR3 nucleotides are TGTGCCTGGAGTCCTTACAGGGGGAATGAGCAGTTCTTC. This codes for CAWSPYRGNEQFF.

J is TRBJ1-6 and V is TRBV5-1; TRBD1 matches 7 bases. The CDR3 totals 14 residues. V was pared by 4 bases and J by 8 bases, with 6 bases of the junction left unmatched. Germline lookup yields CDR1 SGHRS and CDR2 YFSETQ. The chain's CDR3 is CASSPGQRHSPLHF. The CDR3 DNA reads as TGCGCCAGCAGCCCGGGACAGCGCCATTCACCCCTCCACTTT.

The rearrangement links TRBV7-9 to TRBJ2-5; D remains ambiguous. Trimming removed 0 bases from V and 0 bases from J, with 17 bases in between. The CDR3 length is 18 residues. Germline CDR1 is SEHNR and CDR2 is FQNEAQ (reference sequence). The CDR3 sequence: CASSLAGMGTIYQETQYF. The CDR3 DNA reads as TGTGCCAGCAGCTTAGCGGGGATGGGAACGATTTACCAAGAGACCCAGTACTTC. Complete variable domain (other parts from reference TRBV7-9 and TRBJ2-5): DTGVSQNPRHKITKRGQNVTFRCDPISEHNRLYWYRQTLGQGPEFLTYFQNEAQLEKSRLLSDRFSAERPKGSFSTLEIQRTEQGDSAMYLCASSLAGMGTIYQETQYFGPGTRLLVL.

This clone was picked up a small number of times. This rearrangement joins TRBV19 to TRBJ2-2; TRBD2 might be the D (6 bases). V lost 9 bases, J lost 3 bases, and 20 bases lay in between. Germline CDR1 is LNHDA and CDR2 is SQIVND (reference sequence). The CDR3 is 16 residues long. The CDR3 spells CASNQGAGTHTGELFF. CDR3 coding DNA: TGTGCCAGCAACCAAGGGGCCGGGACTCACACCGGGGAGCTGTTTTTT.

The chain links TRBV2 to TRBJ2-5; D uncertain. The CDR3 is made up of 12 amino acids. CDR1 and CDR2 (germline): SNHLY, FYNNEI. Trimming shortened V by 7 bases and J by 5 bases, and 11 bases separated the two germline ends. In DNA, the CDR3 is TGTGCCAGCAATACTCAGATGGAGACCCAGTACTTC. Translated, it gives CASNTQMETQYF.

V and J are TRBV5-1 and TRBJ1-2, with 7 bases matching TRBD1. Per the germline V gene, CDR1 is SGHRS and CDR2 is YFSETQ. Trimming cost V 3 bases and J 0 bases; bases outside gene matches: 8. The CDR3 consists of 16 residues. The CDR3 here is CASSSVTGTSNYGYTF. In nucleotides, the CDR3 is TGCGCCAGCAGCTCCGTGACAGGGACCTCTAACTATGGCTACACCTTC.

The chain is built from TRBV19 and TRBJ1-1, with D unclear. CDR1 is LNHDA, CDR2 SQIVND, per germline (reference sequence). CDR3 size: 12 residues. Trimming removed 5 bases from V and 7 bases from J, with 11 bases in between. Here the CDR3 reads CASSARAVEAFF. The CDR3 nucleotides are TGTGCCAGTAGTGCCCGGGCCGTTGAAGCTTTCTTT. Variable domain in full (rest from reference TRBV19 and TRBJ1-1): DGGITQSPKYLFRKEGQNVTLSCEQNLNHDAMYWYRQDPGQGLRLIYYSQIVNDFQKGDIAEGYSVSREKKESFPLTVTSAQKNPTAFYLCASSARAVEAFFGQGTRLTVV.

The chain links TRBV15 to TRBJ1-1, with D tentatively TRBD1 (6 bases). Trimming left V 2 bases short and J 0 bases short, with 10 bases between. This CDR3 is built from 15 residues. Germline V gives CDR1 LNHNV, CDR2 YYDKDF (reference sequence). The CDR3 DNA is TGTGCCACCAGCAGACTCGGACAGATGAACACTGAAGCTTTCTTT. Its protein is CATSRLGQMNTEAFF.

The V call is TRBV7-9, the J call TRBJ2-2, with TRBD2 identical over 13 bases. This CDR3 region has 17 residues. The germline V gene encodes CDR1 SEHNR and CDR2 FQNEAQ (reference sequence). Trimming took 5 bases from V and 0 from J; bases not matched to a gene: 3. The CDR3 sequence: CASSLGTSGTNTGELFF. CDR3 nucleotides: TGTGCCAGCAGCCTAGGGACTAGCGGGACGAACACCGGGGAGCTGTTTTTT.

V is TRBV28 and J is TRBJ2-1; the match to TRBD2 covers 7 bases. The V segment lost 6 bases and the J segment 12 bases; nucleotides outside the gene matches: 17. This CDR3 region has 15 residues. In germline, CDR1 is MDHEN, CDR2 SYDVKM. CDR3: CASSLLLAEGRLQFF. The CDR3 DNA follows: TGTGCCAGCAGCCTCCTCCTAGCGGAGGGCCGTCTGCAGTTCTTC.

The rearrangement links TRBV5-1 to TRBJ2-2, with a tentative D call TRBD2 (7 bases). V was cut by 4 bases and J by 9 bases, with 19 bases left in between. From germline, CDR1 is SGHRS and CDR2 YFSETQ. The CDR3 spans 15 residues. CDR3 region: CASSRSGTKSWELFF. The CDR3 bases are TGCGCCAGCAGCCGAAGCGGGACAAAGTCCTGGGAGCTGTTTTTT.

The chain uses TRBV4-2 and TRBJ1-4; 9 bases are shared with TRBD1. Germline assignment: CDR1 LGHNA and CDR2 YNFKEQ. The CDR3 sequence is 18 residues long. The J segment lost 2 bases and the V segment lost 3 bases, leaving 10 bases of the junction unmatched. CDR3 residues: CASSHRTPDRGTNEKLFF. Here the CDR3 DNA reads TGTGCCAGCAGCCACAGAACCCCGGACAGGGGCACTAATGAAAAACTGTTTTTT.

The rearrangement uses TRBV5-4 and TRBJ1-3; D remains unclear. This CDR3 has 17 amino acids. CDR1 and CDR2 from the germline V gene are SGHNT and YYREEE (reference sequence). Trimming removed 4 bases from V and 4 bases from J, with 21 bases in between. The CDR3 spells CASSQATVGVGGNTIYF. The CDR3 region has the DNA TGTGCCAGCAGCCAAGCGACTGTCGGGGTAGGAGGAAACACCATATATTTT.

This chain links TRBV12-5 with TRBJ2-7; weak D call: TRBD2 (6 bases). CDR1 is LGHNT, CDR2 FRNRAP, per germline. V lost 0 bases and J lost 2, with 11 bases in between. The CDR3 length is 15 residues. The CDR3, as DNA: TGTGCTAGTGGTTTGGTACGGGACTGGCCCTACGAGCAGTACTTC. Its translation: CASGLVRDWPYEQYF.